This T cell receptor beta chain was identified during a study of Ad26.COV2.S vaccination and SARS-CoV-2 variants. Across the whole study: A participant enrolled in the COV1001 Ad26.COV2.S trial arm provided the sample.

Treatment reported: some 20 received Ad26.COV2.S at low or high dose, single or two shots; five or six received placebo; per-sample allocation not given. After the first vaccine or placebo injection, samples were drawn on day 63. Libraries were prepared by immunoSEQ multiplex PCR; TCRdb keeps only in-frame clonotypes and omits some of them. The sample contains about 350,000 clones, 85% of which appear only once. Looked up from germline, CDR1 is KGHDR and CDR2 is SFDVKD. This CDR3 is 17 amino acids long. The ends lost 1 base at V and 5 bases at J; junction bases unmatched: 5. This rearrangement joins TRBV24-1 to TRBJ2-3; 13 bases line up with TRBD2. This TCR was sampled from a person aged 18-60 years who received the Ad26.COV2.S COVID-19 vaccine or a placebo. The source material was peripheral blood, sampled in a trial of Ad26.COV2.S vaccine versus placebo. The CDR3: CATSDFRTSGSQDTQYF. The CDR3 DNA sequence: TGTGCCACCAGTGATTTTAGGACTAGCGGGAGTCAAGATACGCAGTATTTT.